The clone carrying this TCR beta chain was seen a few times. This sample was included in a study of blood T cell repertoires in COVID-19. Turning to the study itself: Both acute and convalescent COVID-19 samples were obtained from the United States, Italy and Spain. The analysed material was cDNA or gDNA that came from T cells, B-cell-depleted T cells, or PBMCs.

Per the original data handling: Quantification of nucleated cells was approximated via reference gene primer amplification. The protocol was immunoSEQ multiplex PCR, while the TCRdb copy is restricted to in-frame clones and leaves out a portion. V and J calls and clone size come straight from that table; D and trimming were deduced from the DNA. This repertoire shows about 200,000 clones, roughly 80% found once; its top ten account for about 9.4%. The V and J ends lost 5 bases and 6 bases respectively, with 17 bases between them. From germline, CDR1 is SGHTS and CDR2 YDEGEE. The CDR3 spans 14 residues.

Specimen: peripheral blood. This TCR was sampled from a woman older than 75 with acute or convalescent COVID-19. The chain combines TRBV5-8 with TRBJ1-2, with D unresolved. CDR3 sequence: CASRKNGVAHGYTF. Written as DNA, the CDR3 is TGTGCCAGCAGAAAGAACGGAGTTGCCCATGGCTACACCTTC.